A single sample is the source of the 23 T cell receptor beta chains below, sequenced in a study of T cell changes during pregnancy in multiple sclerosis. Using immunoSEQ multiplex PCR, the repertoire was profiled, and TCRdb retains in-frame clones only, with some absent. The data show almost 50,000 clones, with 80% to 95% seen just once and around 0.9% held by the top ten. The sample consisted of peripheral blood, taken after pregnancy. All receptors derive from a female donor with multiple sclerosis, enrolled in a pregnancy study.

This rearrangement joins TRBV7-2 to TRBJ2-3; a weak D match, TRBD1 (6 bases). The CDR3 totals 12 residues. Germline CDR1 reads SGHTA; CDR2 reads FQGNSA. Between the trimmed V and J ends, which lost 5 bases and 3 bases, there was a span of 6 bases. CDR3 DNA sequence: TGTGCCAGCAGCCAGGGGACAGATACGCAGTATTTT. Translated, it gives CASSQGTDTQYF.

This chain joins TRBV6-5 and TRBJ1-5, with D hard to call. The CDR3 sequence is 13 residues long. Germline loops: CDR1 MNHEY, CDR2 SVGAGI. The ends were cut back, 6 bases at V and 8 bases at J, with 14 bases in the middle. As DNA, the CDR3 is TGTGCCAGCAGGAACGATAGACTTGAGCCCCAGCATTTT. Translating it yields CASRNDRLEPQHF.

The CDR3 reads CASRGTGGLHYGYTF. CDR3 coding DNA: TGTGCCAGCAGGGGGACAGGGGGCCTTCACTATGGCTACACCTTC. The V gene is TRBV27, the J gene TRBJ1-2; 12 bases align to TRBD1. The CDR3 totals 15 residues. Looked up from germline, CDR1 is MNHEY and CDR2 is SMNVEV (reference sequence). V shed 6 bases, J shed 3 bases, and the junction held 5 bases outside the gene matches.

This clone was counted once. The chain links TRBV7-9 to TRBJ1-2, with D uncertain. CDR1 and CDR2 from the germline V gene are SEHNR and FQNEAQ (reference sequence). This CDR3 contains 13 residues. Trimming shortened V by 0 bases and J by 4 bases, and 6 bases separated the two germline ends. CDR3: CASSLARVYGYTF. CDR3 in DNA: TGTGCCAGCAGCTTAGCACGGGTCTATGGCTACACCTTC.

CDR3 sequence: CASSSPGSGGYGYTF. Here the CDR3 DNA reads TGTGCCAGCAGTTCTCCCGGGTCAGGAGGCTATGGCTACACCTTC. V gene TRBV27 combines with J gene TRBJ1-2; D call uncertain. V was shortened by 4 bases and J by 4 bases, with 16 bases between the two germline ends. The length of the CDR3 is 15 residues. The germline V gene has CDR1 MNHEY and CDR2 SMNVEV (reference sequence).

The rearrangement joins TRBV18 to TRBJ1-3; D gene ambiguous. CDR3 length equals 14 residues. Trimming took off 2 bases at V and 0 bases at J, with 5 bases between the two ends. From germline, CDR1 is KGHSH and CDR2 LQKENI. In DNA, the CDR3 is TGTGCCAGCTCACCAGTCAGCTCTGGAAACACCATATATTTT. It is translated as CASSPVSSGNTIYF.

The CDR3 bases are TGCGCCAGCAGCCGCCTTGGAGCGGACGCTGAAGCTTTCTTT. Protein: CASSRLGADAEAFF. The V and J genes are TRBV5-1 and TRBJ1-1; no definite D call. The CDR3 totals 14 residues. Per germline, CDR1 SGHRS and CDR2 YFSETQ. Trimming left V 4 bases short and J 6 bases short, with 16 bases between.

The J gene is TRBJ1-2, the V gene TRBV15, with D perhaps matching TRBD1 (5 bases). V was trimmed by 5 bases and J by 0 bases, leaving 13 bases between them. The germline V gene encodes CDR1 LNHNV and CDR2 YYDKDF (reference sequence). This CDR3 spans 15 amino acids. In nucleotides, the CDR3 is TGTGCCACCAGCCCCCGACAGCTACCTAACTATGGCTACACCTTC. The encoded protein is CATSPRQLPNYGYTF.

V and J are TRBV15 and TRBJ2-1; D is possibly TRBD2 (5 bases). The germline V gene encodes CDR1 LNHNV and CDR2 YYDKDF (reference sequence). CDR3 length: 16 residues. Trimming removed 3 bases at V and 5 bases at J, with 17 bases between. The CDR3 protein is CATSRYTSGMNNEQFF. CDR3 DNA: TGTGCCACCAGCAGGTACACCTCCGGGATGAACAATGAGCAGTTCTTC.

The J gene is TRBJ1-4, the V gene TRBV29-1, with 7 nucleotides matching TRBD1. Germline assignment: CDR1 SQVTM and CDR2 ANQGSEA. V was pared by 2 bases and J by 5 bases, with 8 bases of the junction left unmatched. The CDR3 sequence is 15 residues long. The CDR3 region is CSVEKMTGRNEKLFF. The CDR3, as DNA: TGCAGCGTTGAAAAAATGACAGGGCGGAATGAAAAACTGTTTTTT.

The V and J genes are TRBV7-3 and TRBJ1-2; possibly TRBD1 for D (6 bases). The V gene lost 5 bases and the J gene lost 3 bases, with 10 bases spanning the gap. Germline V gives CDR1 SGHTA, CDR2 FQGTGA. The CDR3 has 13 amino acids. The CDR3: CASSPTGYYGYTF. The CDR3 coding sequence is TGTGCCAGCAGCCCCACAGGGTACTATGGCTACACCTTC.

This sequence joins TRBV19 and TRBJ2-7; a weak D match, TRBD1 (6 bases). There are 15 residues in the CDR3. V was shortened by 0 bases and J by 2 bases, with 11 bases between the two germline ends. Germline lookup yields CDR1 LNHDA and CDR2 SQIVND (reference sequence). In DNA, the CDR3 is TGTGCCAGTAGTATAGACGGGGACACCACCTACGAGCAGTACTTC. It yields the protein CASSIDGDTTYEQYF. Full variable domain (remainder filled in from reference TRBV19 and TRBJ2-7): DGGITQSPKYLFRKEGQNVTLSCEQNLNHDAMYWYRQDPGQGLRLIYYSQIVNDFQKGDIAEGYSVSREKKESFPLTVTSAQKNPTAFYLCASSIDGDTTYEQYFGPGTRLTVT.

The chain uses TRBV9 and TRBJ1-2, with 11 bases identical to TRBD1. Germline lookup yields CDR1 SGDLS and CDR2 YYNGEE. With V trimmed by 3 bases and J by 7 bases, 8 bases remained unmatched. This CDR3 comprises 15 residues. The CDR3 is CASSGTGGASFGYTF. CDR3 nucleotides: TGTGCCAGCAGCGGGACAGGGGGCGCTTCCTTTGGCTACACCTTC.

The chain recombines TRBV13 with TRBJ1-2; TRBD1 aligns across 11 bases. Germline CDR1 is PRHDT and CDR2 is FYEKMQ (reference sequence). CDR3 length: 18 residues. With V trimmed by 5 bases and J by 2 bases, 13 bases remained unmatched. In nucleotides, the CDR3 is TGTGCCAGCAGCGAAAATTCGGGGACAGGGGGGCGGAACTATGGCTACACCTTC. Its protein is CASSENSGTGGRNYGYTF. Looking up the rest from reference TRBV13 and TRBJ1-2 gives the full variable domain: AAGVIQSPRHLIKEKRETATLKCYPIPRHDTVYWYQQGPGQDPQFLISFYEKMQSDKGSIPDRFSAQQFSDYHSELNMSSLELGDSALYFCASSENSGTGGRNYGYTFGSGTRLTVV.

The chain has TRBV7-2 and TRBJ2-7; 11 positions agree with TRBD1. The CDR3 sequence is 14 residues long. Germline CDR1 is SGHTA and CDR2 is FQGNSA. After removal of 5 bases from V and 3 bases from J, the junction contained 3 bases not matched to a gene. CDR3 nucleotide sequence: TGTGCCAGCAGCCTGGGACAGGGGGGCTACGAGCAGTACTTC. This codes for CASSLGQGGYEQYF.

The V and J genes are TRBV7-9 and TRBJ1-1; 11 nucleotides align to TRBD1. The V gene end was trimmed by 8 bases and the J gene end by 6 bases; junction bases not matched to a gene: 5. This CDR3 contains 13 residues. The germline V gene has CDR1 SEHNR and CDR2 FQNEAQ (reference sequence). The CDR3 loop reads CASRTGGKAEAFF. In nucleotides, the CDR3 is TGTGCCAGCCGGACAGGGGGCAAAGCTGAAGCTTTCTTT.

The rearrangement uses TRBV7-2 and TRBJ2-7; a possible D gene is TRBD2 (6 bases). V was clipped by 3 bases and J by 4 bases, with 13 bases between them. CDR3 size: 14 residues. CDR1 and CDR2 (germline): SGHTA, FQGNSA. DNA of the CDR3: TGTGCCAGCAGCTTCATGGGGGAGGCGTACGAGCAGTACTTC. Its protein is CASSFMGEAYEQYF.

The chain links TRBV9 to TRBJ2-5; 7 nucleotides agree with TRBD2. This CDR3 has 14 residues. Unmatched junction bases numbered 8, after V lost 4 bases and J lost 5 bases. Germline assignment: CDR1 SGDLS and CDR2 YYNGEE. CDR3 sequence: CASSIPGGTETQYF. In nucleotides, the CDR3 is TGTGCCAGCAGCATCCCCGGGGGGACGGAGACCCAGTACTTC.

A few counts support this clone. The V and J genes are TRBV2 and TRBJ2-2; 11 bases are a match to TRBD2. V gave up 6 bases and J gave up 2 bases; unmatched junction bases: 2. CDR1 is SNHLY, CDR2 FYNNEI, per germline. The CDR3 covers 15 residues. Here the CDR3 DNA reads TGTGCCAGCAGCGGGACTAGCGGTAACACCGGGGAGCTGTTTTTT. Translation gives CASSGTSGNTGELFF.

This chain links TRBV5-6 with TRBJ2-5, with D possibly matching TRBD1 (5 bases). With 3 bases removed from V and 4 bases from J, the gap between germline ends came to 13 bases. This CDR3 is built from 14 residues. Germline V gives CDR1 SGHDT, CDR2 YYEEEE. The CDR3 DNA sequence: TGTGCCAGCAGCTCTTTAAAGGGGCGAGAGACCCAGTACTTC. Amino acids: CASSSLKGRETQYF.

This chain links TRBV1 with TRBJ2-4; the tabulated D call, TRBD1, remains unverified against the DNA. TRBV1 is labeled a pseudogene. The length of the CDR3 is 15 residues. The CDR3 DNA reads as TGCACCAGCAGCCTGATGGACAGGGAGGAAAACATTCAGTACTTC. Protein sequence: CTSSLMDREENIQYF.

V and J are TRBV4-3 and TRBJ2-7; TRBD2 matches at 9 bases. V trimming: 1 base; J trimming: 3 bases; junction bases outside the gene matches: 4. Germline-derived CDR1 and CDR2 are LGHNA and YSLEER. The CDR3 extends over 15 amino acids. CDR3 residues: CASSQGSGRSYEQYF. The CDR3, as DNA: TGCGCCAGCAGCCAAGGTAGCGGGAGAAGCTACGAGCAGTACTTC.

The rearrangement uses TRBV7-9 and TRBJ2-3, with 7 bases aligning to TRBD1. CDR1 and CDR2 from the germline V gene are SEHNR and FQNEAQ (reference sequence). V lost 3 bases, J lost 2 bases, and 8 bases stayed unmatched. CDR3 length: 16 amino acids. The CDR3 region is CASSFFGQEITDTQYF. CDR3 in DNA: TGTGCCAGCAGCTTCTTTGGACAGGAGATCACAGATACGCAGTATTTT.